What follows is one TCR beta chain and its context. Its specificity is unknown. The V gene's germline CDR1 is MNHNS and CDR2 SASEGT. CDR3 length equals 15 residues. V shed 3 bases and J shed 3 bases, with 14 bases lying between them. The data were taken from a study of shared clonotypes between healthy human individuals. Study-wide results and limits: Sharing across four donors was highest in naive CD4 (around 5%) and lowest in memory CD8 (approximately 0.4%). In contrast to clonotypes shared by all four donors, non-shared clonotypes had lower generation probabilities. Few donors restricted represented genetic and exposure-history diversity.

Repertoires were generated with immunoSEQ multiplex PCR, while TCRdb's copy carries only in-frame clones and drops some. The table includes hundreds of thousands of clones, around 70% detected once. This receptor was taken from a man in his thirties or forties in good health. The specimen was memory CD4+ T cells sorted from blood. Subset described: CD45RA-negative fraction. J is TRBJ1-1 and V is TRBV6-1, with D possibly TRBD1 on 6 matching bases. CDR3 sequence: CASSDRVRGYTEAFF. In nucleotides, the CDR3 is TGTGCCAGCAGTGATAGGGTGAGGGGGTACACTGAAGCTTTCTTT.